These 10 T cell receptor beta chains share one sample of origin, sequenced in a study of PD-1 blockade in classical Hodgkin lymphoma. Specified time point: newly diagnosed, previously untreated cHL patient sample. The study purified CD4+ T cells from thawed PBMCs using magnetic negative selection. Assay used: immunoSEQ multiplex PCR; TCRdb lists only in-frame clones, some missing. The profile shows about 21,000 clones, around four fifths of them singletons. The sample was CD4+ T cells from blood. The receptors originated from a human donor with classical Hodgkin lymphoma.

The sample holds a few counts of this clone. The chain joins TRBV27 to TRBJ2-6; D not resolved. Germline lookup yields CDR1 MNHEY and CDR2 SMNVEV (reference sequence). Trimming pared 6 bases from V and 2 bases from J, leaving 8 bases between. CDR3 size: 14 residues. The CDR3 protein is CASSPVAGANVLTF. CDR3 bases: TGTGCCAGCAGCCCCGTCGCTGGGGCCAACGTCCTGACTTTC.

This clone appeared a single time. The chain has TRBV6-4 and TRBJ2-6; D may be TRBD2 (5 bases). There are 16 residues in the CDR3. V was cut by 7 bases and J by 0 bases, with 13 bases left in between. Germline CDR1 reads MRHNA; CDR2 reads SNTAGT. The CDR3 DNA reads as TGTGCCAGCACCCCGAGGGCAGCCTCTGGGGCCAACGTCCTGACTTTC. Protein sequence: CASTPRAASGANVLTF.

The chain is built from TRBV29-1 and TRBJ2-3; weak D call: TRBD1 (6 bases). Trimming took 7 bases from V and 0 from J, leaving 11 bases between them. Germline V gives CDR1 SQVTM, CDR2 ANQGSEA. The CDR3 is made up of 13 amino acids. CDR3 in amino acids: CSDSQGSTDTQYF. CDR3 in DNA: TGCAGCGACTCACAGGGTAGCACAGATACGCAGTATTTT.

The chain joins TRBV7-9 to TRBJ2-2; D is ambiguous. CDR1 and CDR2 from the germline V gene are SEHNR and FQNEAQ (reference sequence). Trimming pared 5 bases from V and 3 bases from J, leaving 10 bases between. The CDR3 length is 14 residues. The CDR3 coding sequence is TGTGCCAGCAGCCACCGGGCCTACACCGGGGAGCTGTTTTTT. It is translated as CASSHRAYTGELFF.

This clone was recorded once. The V gene is TRBV10-1, the J gene TRBJ2-1, with D perhaps matching TRBD2 (6 bases). This CDR3 region has 18 residues. Germline V gene sequence: CDR1 WNHNN, CDR2 SYGVQD (reference sequence). The V gene lost 2 bases and the J gene lost 2 bases, with 19 bases spanning the gap. The CDR3 coding sequence is TGCGCCAGCAGTGAGGCCTTGAAGAGCGGGTACCCCTACAATGAGCAGTTCTTC. This encodes CASSEALKSGYPYNEQFF.

In this sample, this clone turned up once. The V call is TRBV15, the J call TRBJ2-7; possible D gene TRBD1, 7 bases. Germline V gene data show CDR1 as LNHNV and CDR2 as YYDKDF (reference sequence). The CDR3 is 13 amino acids. V shed 4 bases and J shed 5 bases, with 12 bases lying between them. The CDR3 reads CATSKQGGNEQYF. In DNA form, the CDR3 reads TGTGCCACCAGCAAGCAGGGGGGAAACGAGCAGTACTTC.

V is TRBV5-1 and J is TRBJ2-5, with D maybe TRBD1 (6 bases). This CDR3 is 14 amino acids long. Trimming removed 2 bases from V and 2 bases from J, with 10 bases in between. CDR1 SGHRS and CDR2 YFSETQ come from the germline V gene. In DNA, the CDR3 is TGCGCCAGCAGCTTAACAGGGAATCAAGAGACCCAGTACTTC. Amino acids: CASSLTGNQETQYF.

The genes are TRBV19 and TRBJ1-2, with no clear D. Germline lookup yields CDR1 LNHDA and CDR2 SQIVND (reference sequence). Trimming shortened V by 3 bases and J by 4 bases, and 18 bases separated the two germline ends. CDR3 length: 16 residues. Written as DNA, the CDR3 is TGTGCCAGTAGTATGGAGGTATTTGGGCAGAGCTATGGCTACACCTTC. Protein sequence: CASSMEVFGQSYGYTF.

The genes are TRBV28 and TRBJ2-2; tentatively, D is TRBD2 (6 bases). Germline-derived CDR1 and CDR2 are MDHEN and SYDVKM. V was shortened by 5 bases and J by 4 bases, with 17 bases between the two germline ends. This CDR3 is built from 16 residues. DNA for the CDR3: TGTGCCAGCAGTCCCCCAGTCTTCGGGAGCACCGGGGAGCTGTTTTTT. Translated, it gives CASSPPVFGSTGELFF.

The chain carries TRBV5-1 and TRBJ2-3, with TRBD2 identical over 9 bases. CDR1 and CDR2 (germline): SGHRS, YFSETQ. Trimming at V came to 6 bases and at J to 2 bases, leaving 7 bases not matched to a gene. The CDR3 is made up of 15 amino acids. The CDR3 region has the DNA TGCGCCAGCATGCTAGCGGGACCCCCCACAGATACGCAGTATTTT. This translates into CASMLAGPPTDTQYF.